One sample yielded the 5 T cell receptor beta chains listed below, sequenced in a study of shared clonotypes between healthy human individuals. Sequencing used immunoSEQ multiplex PCR; TCRdb keeps in-frame clones, though not all of them. The sample shows 2 million to 3 million clones, 93% of them seen only once. Sequenced sample: naive CD4+ T cells from PBMCs. As for subset: CD45RA+ positively selected. The receptors shown here come from a man aged 18 to 30 in good health. Some clones in this sample may be carry-over from other donors' samples.

The chain couples TRBV6-1 to TRBJ2-1, with D unresolved. V was shortened by 7 bases and J by 8 bases, with 12 bases between the two germline ends. This CDR3 contains 12 residues. Germline V lookup: CDR1 MNHNS, CDR2 SASEGT. CDR3 protein: CASTVLYYEQFF. CDR3 nucleotides: TGTGCCAGCACGGTGCTGTATTATGAGCAGTTCTTC.

V gene TRBV9 combines with J gene TRBJ2-7; D is possibly TRBD1 (5 bases). The CDR3 is 15 amino acids. Trimming removed 4 bases from V and 2 bases from J, with 16 bases in between. Germline loops: CDR1 SGDLS, CDR2 YYNGEE. The CDR3 is CASSPETVPPYEQYF. The CDR3 bases are TGTGCCAGCAGCCCAGAGACAGTACCCCCCTACGAGCAGTACTTC. Looking up the rest from reference TRBV9 and TRBJ2-7 gives the full variable domain: DSGVTQTPKHLITATGQRVTLRCSPRSGDLSVYWYQQSLDQGLQFLIQYYNGEERAKGNILERFSAQQFPDLHSELNLSSLELGDSALYFCASSPETVPPYEQYFGPGTRLTVT.

The chain recombines TRBV29-1 with TRBJ2-1; D remains unclear. This CDR3 is 11 amino acids long. V dropped 6 bases and J dropped 4 bases, with 7 bases sitting between them. Germline CDR1 reads SQVTM; CDR2 reads ANQGSEA. CDR3 sequence: CSVDQYNEQFF. The DNA for the CDR3 is TGCAGCGTGGACCAATACAATGAGCAGTTCTTC.

The chain links TRBV20-1 to TRBJ1-2, with unresolved D. Germline V gene sequence: CDR1 DFQATT, CDR2 SNEGSKA (reference sequence). V was trimmed by 1 base and J by 8 bases, leaving 8 bases between them. There are 11 residues in the CDR3. CDR3 loop: CSARVVGGYTF. In nucleotides, the CDR3 is TGCAGTGCTAGAGTTGTGGGCGGCTACACCTTC.

A single count supports this clone. This specimen includes other DNA sequences encoding the same CDR3. The chain employs TRBV7-2 and TRBJ1-5, with 7 bases aligning to TRBD1. Germline CDR1 is SGHTA and CDR2 is FQGNSA. CDR3 length: 14 amino acids. Trimming took 2 bases from V and 7 from J; bases not matched to a gene: 5. CDR3 region: CASSLRQGGQPQHF. CDR3 bases: TGTGCCAGCAGCTTACGACAGGGTGGCCAGCCCCAGCATTTT.